Presented here are 23 T cell receptor beta chains from one specimen sequenced in a study of early T cells in non-severe SARS-CoV-2 infection (dated by TCRdb to the early 2020s). The method behind the library was 5' RACE. TCRdb lists the instrument as NextSeq 500. TCRdb reran the public reads through fastp at Q25 and MiXCR, keeping productive beta chains. Every entry covers one CDR3 protein and lists the most common genes and DNA from its rows. The sample has about 48,000 distinct CDR3 sequences on record, 8.5% to 10% of them singletons. Of the sample, roughly 8.3% falls within the top ten clones. Sequencing input: whole blood. All receptors come from an adult who was a healthcare worker with PCR-confirmed SARS-CoV-2 infection or an uninfected control (not recorded which).

The chain combines TRBV6-2 or TRBV6-3 with TRBJ2-1, with 12 bases that match TRBD2. This CDR3 comprises 14 residues. Germline values: CDR1 MNHEY, CDR2 SVGEGT. V was clipped by 11 bases and J by 8 bases; unmatched bases: 10. The DNA of the CDR3 is TGTGCCGGGGCGACTAGCGGGAGTTTCTATGAGCAGTTCTTC. Protein: CAGATSGSFYEQFF.

This chain uses TRBV6-1 with TRBJ2-3; no reliable D call. The CDR3 covers 13 residues. Germline V lookup: CDR1 MNHNS, CDR2 SASEGT. Trimming stripped 1 base from V and 11 bases from J, with 13 bases between. The CDR3 here is CASSEVARSLQYF. The CDR3 DNA reads as TGTGCCAGCAGTGAAGTCGCGCGGTCCTTGCAGTATTTT.

This clonotype was found many times. DNA of the CDR3: TGTGCCAGCAGCCCCTTGGGACAGGGAGGCGGGGAGCTGTTTTTT. This sequence encodes CASSPLGQGGGELFF. J is TRBJ2-2 and V is TRBV11-2; 9 nucleotides line up with TRBD1. Losses at the gene ends were 5 bases for V and 7 bases for J; bases not matched to a gene: 8. The CDR3 contains 15 residues. Germline loops: CDR1 SGHAT, CDR2 FQNNGV.

This clonotype rates as medium-sized. This chain links TRBV29-1 with TRBJ1-1; maybe TRBD1 (5 bases). The CDR3 has 13 amino acids. Per the germline V gene, CDR1 is SQVTM and CDR2 is ANQGSEA. V was clipped by 8 bases and J by 2 bases, with 15 bases between them. The CDR3 nucleotides read TGCAGCACCCAGTCAGGGTCAAACACTGAAGCTTTCTTT. It translates to CSTQSGSNTEAFF.

The CDR3 DNA follows: TGCAGCGTCACAAGGGACTATGGCTACACCTTC. The encoded protein is CSVTRDYGYTF. The V and J genes are TRBV29-1 and TRBJ1-2, with D unclear. Looked up from germline, CDR1 is SQVTM and CDR2 is ANQGSEA. Trimming removed 6 bases from V and 3 bases from J, with 8 bases in between. This CDR3 comprises 11 residues.

This clonotype was seen at least ten times. This chain connects TRBV7-6 to TRBJ2-1; 9 bases align to TRBD2. Germline assignment: CDR1 SGHVS and CDR2 FNYEAQ. The CDR3 length is 16 residues. V shed 5 bases and J 5 bases; nucleotides not matched to a gene: 10. CDR3 loop: CASSEGSLAGNNEQFF. CDR3 in DNA: TGTGCCAGCAGCGAGGGCAGTCTAGCGGGAAACAATGAGCAGTTCTTC.

This clonotype was seen at least ten times. V usage is TRBV7-2 and J usage is TRBJ2-2, with TRBD1 as a possible D gene (5 bases). Germline V gives CDR1 SGHTA, CDR2 FQGNSA. V was pared by 0 bases and J by 16 bases, with 12 bases between. This CDR3 contains 12 residues. The DNA for the CDR3 is TGTGCCAGCAGCTTAGCACAGGCCGTGCCGTTTTTT. Its translation: CASSLAQAVPFF.

On this clonotype: Compared with germline, one end of the junction differs, possibly owing to a read error. This sequence joins TRBV20-1 and TRBJ1-1, with no clear D. Looked up from germline, CDR1 is DFQATT and CDR2 is SNEGSKA (reference sequence). The CDR3 has 11 amino acids. The CDR3 DNA reads TGCAGTGCTAGAGATAAGGAGTACGGCCTGTTT. Translating gives CSARDKEYGLF.

The chain carries TRBV4-1 and TRBJ2-7, with a possible D match to TRBD1 (6 bases). Between the trimmed V and J ends, which lost 0 bases and 2 bases, there was a span of 11 bases. Germline CDR1 MGHRA, CDR2 YSYEKL. The length of the CDR3 is 15 residues. The CDR3 spells CASSQDLGAAYEQYF. The DNA for the CDR3 is TGCGCCAGCAGCCAAGATCTGGGGGCGGCCTACGAGCAGTACTTC.

The gene calls are TRBV5-1 and TRBJ2-2, with a possible D match to TRBD2 (5 bases). Germline CDR1 SGHRS, CDR2 YFSETQ. With 6 bases removed from V and 5 bases from J, the gap between germline ends came to 14 bases. CDR3 length equals 14 residues. The CDR3 loop is CASTWSGGTGELFF. The CDR3 bases are TGCGCCAGCACCTGGAGTGGCGGGACCGGGGAGCTGTTTTTT.

The table lists this clonotype with many counts. CDR3 residues: CASRWGDRAAEQYF. The CDR3 DNA reads as TGTGCCAGCAGATGGGGGGACAGGGCTGCCGAGCAGTACTTC. This rearrangement joins TRBV5-5 to TRBJ2-7, with TRBD1 matching over 9 bases. Germline loops: CDR1 SGHKS, CDR2 YYEKEE (reference sequence). This CDR3 is built from 14 residues. Trimming cost V 5 bases and J 6 bases; bases outside gene matches: 9.

This clonotype was picked up many times. The chain joins TRBV28 to TRBJ2-1; D ambiguous. Germline assignment: CDR1 MDHEN and CDR2 SYDVKM. CDR3 length: 14 amino acids. V was clipped by 5 bases and J by 7 bases, with 15 bases between them. CDR3 loop: CASSPLSPGNEQFF. In DNA, the CDR3 is TGTGCCAGCAGTCCTCTTAGCCCCGGGAATGAGCAGTTCTTC.

The chain recombines TRBV29-1 with TRBJ2-1; 9 positions match TRBD2. The germline CDR1 and CDR2 sequences are SQVTM and ANQGSEA. The CDR3 is 13 amino acids. V dropped 8 bases and J dropped 6; count of bases not matched to a gene: 8. CDR3 in DNA: TGCAGCTTAGCGGGAGCGGGGAGCAATGAGCAGTTCTTC. As protein: CSLAGAGSNEQFF.

At least ten counts were recorded for this clonotype. This rearrangement joins TRBV20-1 to TRBJ1-4; tentative D call: TRBD1 (5 bases). The CDR3 runs to 13 residues. Germline loops: CDR1 DFQATT, CDR2 SNEGSKA (reference sequence). V was cut by 4 bases and J by 7 bases, with 13 bases left in between. CDR3 in DNA: TGCAGTGCTAAAGGGACGGGGGGTGAAAAACTGTTTTTT. This gives the protein CSAKGTGGEKLFF.

This clonotype was counted at least ten times. This chain connects TRBV7-9 to TRBJ2-7; 10 bases match TRBD1. The trim removed 6 bases at V and 4 bases at J, leaving 9 bases unmatched. CDR3 length: 15 amino acids. CDR1 is SEHNR and CDR2 is FQNEAQ in the germline V gene (reference sequence). As DNA, the CDR3 is TGTGCCAGCAGAAACATCCGGGACAGGGGTTACGAGCAGTACTTC. Its protein product is CASRNIRDRGYEQYF.

This clonotype came up a few times. This chain links TRBV2 with TRBJ2-2; D unresolved. Trimming left V 2 bases short and J 4 bases short, with 8 bases between. The CDR3 totals 14 residues. Germline V gene lookup returns CDR1 SNHLY and CDR2 FYNNEI. The CDR3 region has the DNA TGTGCCAGCAGTGAACTGGATACCACCGGGGAGCTGTTTTTT. Protein sequence: CASSELDTTGELFF.

There are a few counts of this clonotype. The chain recombines TRBV7-3 with TRBJ1-6; weak D call: TRBD1 (6 bases). From germline, CDR1 is SGHTA and CDR2 FQGTGA. V gave up 5 bases and J gave up 5 bases, with 10 bases separating them. This CDR3 region has 14 residues. This CDR3 reads CASSDGQNNSPLHF. CDR3 DNA: TGTGCCAGCAGCGACGGACAGAATAATTCACCCCTCCACTTT.

This clonotype appeared many times. V usage is TRBV5-1 and J usage is TRBJ1-5, with D perhaps TRBD1 (6 bases). The CDR3 loop spans 15 amino acids. Per the germline V gene, CDR1 is SGHRS and CDR2 is YFSETQ. V dropped 0 bases and J dropped 4 bases, with 11 bases sitting between them. CDR3 sequence: CASSLDGGRNQPQHF. For the CDR3, the DNA is TGCGCCAGCAGCTTGGACGGGGGCAGGAATCAGCCCCAGCATTTT. Drawing the rest from reference TRBV5-1 and TRBJ1-5, the complete variable domain is KAGVTQTPRYLIKTRGQQVTLSCSPISGHRSVSWYQQTPGQGLQFLFEYFSETQRNKGNFPGRFSGRQFSNSRSEMNVSTLELGDSALYLCASSLDGGRNQPQHFGDGTRLSIL.

This clonotype has a count of ten or more. The V and J genes are TRBV25-1 and TRBJ2-1, with 14 bases aligning to TRBD2. The CDR3 consists of 14 residues. The J segment lost 8 bases and the V segment lost 8 bases, leaving 5 bases of the junction unmatched. Germline CDR1 is MGHDK and CDR2 is SYGVNS. The CDR3 sequence: CASLPGLAGDEQFF. In nucleotides, the CDR3 is TGTGCCAGCCTCCCGGGACTAGCGGGAGATGAGCAGTTCTTC.

The rearrangement uses TRBV25-1 and TRBJ1-6; possibly TRBD1 for D (5 bases). V lost 4 bases and J 6 bases, leaving 16 bases between the germline ends. The length of the CDR3 is 16 residues. From germline, CDR1 is MGHDK and CDR2 SYGVNS. CDR3 amino acids: CASSGRGGFANSPLHF. The CDR3 coding sequence is TGTGCCAGCAGTGGCCGTGGGGGATTTGCTAATTCACCCCTCCACTTT.

This clonotype was found many times. The V and J genes are TRBV14 and TRBJ1-6; D uncertain. CDR3 length: 14 residues. V shed 4 bases and J shed 7 bases, with 11 bases lying between them. Looked up from germline, CDR1 is SGHDN and CDR2 is FVKESK. The CDR3 reads CASSRTFSNSPLHF. In nucleotides, the CDR3 is TGTGCCAGCAGCCGGACCTTCTCGAATTCACCCCTCCACTTT. The full variable domain, in which reference TRBV14 and TRBJ1-6 provide the parts outside the CDR3, is EAGVTQFPSHSVIEKGQTVTLRCDPISGHDNLYWYRRVMGKEIKFLLHFVKESKQDESGMPNNRFLAERTGGTYSTLKVQPAELEDSGVYFCASSRTFSNSPLHFGNGTRLTVT.

The DNA of the CDR3 is TGCGCCAGCAGCTCGGGACAGGGGGCTGGCGAGCAGTACTTC. Translation: CASSSGQGAGEQYF. This chain connects TRBV5-1 to TRBJ2-7, with 12 bases that match TRBD1. From germline, CDR1 is SGHRS and CDR2 YFSETQ. The CDR3 contains 14 residues. The J segment lost 6 bases and the V segment lost 3 bases, leaving 4 bases of the junction unmatched.

This clonotype was seen many times. The chain's CDR3 is CASSSYEGQGKVEQYF. The CDR3 DNA is TGTGCCAGCAGCTCCTATGAGGGACAGGGGAAGGTCGAGCAGTACTTC. The V call is TRBV28, the J call TRBJ2-7; 10 bases are a match to TRBD1. There are 16 residues in the CDR3. The germline V gene has CDR1 MDHEN and CDR2 SYDVKM. Unmatched junction bases numbered 14, after V lost 6 bases and J lost 6 bases.